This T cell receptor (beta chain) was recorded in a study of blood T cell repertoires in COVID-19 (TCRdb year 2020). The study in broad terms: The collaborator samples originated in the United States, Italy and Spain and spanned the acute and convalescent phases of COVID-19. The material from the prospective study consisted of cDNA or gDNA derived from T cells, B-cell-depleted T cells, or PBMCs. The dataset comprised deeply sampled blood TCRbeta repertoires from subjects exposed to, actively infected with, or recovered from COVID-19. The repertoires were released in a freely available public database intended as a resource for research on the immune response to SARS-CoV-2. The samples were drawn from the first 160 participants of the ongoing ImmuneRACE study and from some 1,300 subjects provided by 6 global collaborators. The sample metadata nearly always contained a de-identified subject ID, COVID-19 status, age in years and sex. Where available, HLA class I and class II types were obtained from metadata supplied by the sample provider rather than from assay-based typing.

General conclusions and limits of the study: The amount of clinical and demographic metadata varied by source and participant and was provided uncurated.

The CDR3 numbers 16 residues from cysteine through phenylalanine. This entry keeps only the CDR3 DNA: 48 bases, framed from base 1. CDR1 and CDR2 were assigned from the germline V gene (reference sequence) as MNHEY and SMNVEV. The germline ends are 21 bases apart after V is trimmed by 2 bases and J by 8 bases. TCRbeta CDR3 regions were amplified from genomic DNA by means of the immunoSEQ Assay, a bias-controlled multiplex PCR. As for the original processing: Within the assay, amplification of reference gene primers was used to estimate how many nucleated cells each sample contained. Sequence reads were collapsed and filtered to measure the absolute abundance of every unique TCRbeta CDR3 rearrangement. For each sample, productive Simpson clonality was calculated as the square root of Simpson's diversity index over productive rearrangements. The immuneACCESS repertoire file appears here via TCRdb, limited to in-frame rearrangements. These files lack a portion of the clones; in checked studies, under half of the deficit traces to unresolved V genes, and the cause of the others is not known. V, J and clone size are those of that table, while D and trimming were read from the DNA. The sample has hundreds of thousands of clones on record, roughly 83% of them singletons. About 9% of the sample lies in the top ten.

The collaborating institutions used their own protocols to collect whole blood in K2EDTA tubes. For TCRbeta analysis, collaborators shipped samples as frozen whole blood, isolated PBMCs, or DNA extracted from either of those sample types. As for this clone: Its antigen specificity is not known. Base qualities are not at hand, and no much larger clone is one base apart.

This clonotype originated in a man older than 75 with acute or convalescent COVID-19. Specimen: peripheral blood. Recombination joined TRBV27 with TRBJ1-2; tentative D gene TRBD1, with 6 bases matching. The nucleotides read TGTGCCAGCAGTTTACAGGGCAGGGGTTTCCAGAGGGGCTACACCTTC. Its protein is CASSLQGRGFQRGYTF.